These 2 T cell receptor beta chains originate from one sample sequenced in a study of T cells after yellow fever vaccination. TCRdb passed the 5' RACE reads through MiXCR, listing each CDR3 protein once. This table holds 300,000 to 400,000 distinct CDR3 sequences, around 13% found once. The input for sequencing was CD4+ T cells sorted from PBMCs, taken 15 days after the yellow fever booster vaccination. Receptors were obtained from a man aged 18-30 years who received the YFV17D yellow fever vaccine.

V is TRBV20-1 and J is TRBJ1-1, with a possible D match to TRBD1 (6 bases). This CDR3 has 14 amino acids. V lost 0 bases, J lost 4 bases, and 12 bases lay in between. Germline-derived CDR1 and CDR2 are DFQATT and SNEGSKA (reference sequence). The CDR3 DNA reads TGCAGTGCTAGAGATGGGCAGGGGTCCACTGAAGCTTTCTTT. This encodes CSARDGQGSTEAFF.

The chain has TRBV7-2 and TRBJ2-7, with D perhaps TRBD1 (5 bases). The CDR3 covers 15 residues. Germline assignment: CDR1 SGHTA and CDR2 FQGNSA. V lost 5 bases, J lost 1 base, and 15 bases lay in between. In DNA, the CDR3 is TGTGCCAGCAGCCCACAGGCGGCAGCGTCCTACGAGCAGTACTTC. Amino acids: CASSPQAAASYEQYF.